A single sample gave rise to the 26 T cell receptor beta chains below, sequenced in a study of blood T cell repertoires in COVID-19. Sequencing used immunoSEQ multiplex PCR; TCRdb keeps in-frame clones, though not all of them. The table shows around 250,000 clones, with roughly 85% occurring only once. Material for sequencing was peripheral blood. The receptors originated from a middle-aged man with active or convalescent COVID-19.

The rearrangement uses TRBV11-3 and TRBJ1-5; the D gene is possibly TRBD1 (6 bases). Per germline, CDR1 SGHNT and CDR2 YENEEA. CDR3 length: 16 residues. V was clipped by 3 bases and J by 3 bases, with 15 bases between them. In nucleotides, the CDR3 is TGTGCCAGCAGCTTGGACCTACAGGGACCCAATCAGCCCCAGCATTTT. It encodes CASSLDLQGPNQPQHF.

The chain couples TRBV23-1 to TRBJ1-1; perhaps TRBD1 as D (6 bases). TRBV23-1 is marked as an open reading frame, function uncertain. The CDR3 spans 14 residues. V was cut by 3 bases and J by 8 bases, with 16 bases left in between. CDR3 coding DNA: TGCGCCAGCAGTCATGAGGGCCCGGACAGAGAAGCTTTCTTT. Its translation is CASSHEGPDREAFF.

The chain joins TRBV5-1 to TRBJ2-7; 11 positions match TRBD1. The germline V gene encodes CDR1 SGHRS and CDR2 YFSETQ. This CDR3 contains 15 residues. V lost 4 bases, J lost 4 bases, and 7 bases stayed unmatched. CDR3 amino acids: CASSISGTGGYEQYF. The CDR3 DNA reads as TGCGCCAGCAGCATATCCGGGACAGGGGGATACGAGCAGTACTTC. The full variable domain, its missing parts supplied by reference TRBV5-1 and TRBJ2-7, is KAGVTQTPRYLIKTRGQQVTLSCSPISGHRSVSWYQQTPGQGLQFLFEYFSETQRNKGNFPGRFSGRQFSNSRSEMNVSTLELGDSALYLCASSISGTGGYEQYFGPGTRLTVT.

The V gene is TRBV5-1, the J gene TRBJ1-4; maybe TRBD1 (5 bases). Germline CDR1 is SGHRS and CDR2 is YFSETQ. The CDR3 is made up of 17 amino acids. V lost 6 bases and J 5 bases, leaving 23 bases between the germline ends. In DNA, the CDR3 is TGCGCCAGCAAGGAGGGAGCGGATTCTAGGGGAAATGAAAAACTGTTTTTT. Translating gives CASKEGADSRGNEKLFF.

The V and J genes are TRBV4-1 and TRBJ1-3; TRBD1 agrees at 7 bases. Germline assignment: CDR1 MGHRA and CDR2 YSYEKL. The CDR3 contains 17 residues. The V gene end was trimmed by 3 bases and the J gene end by 0 bases; junction bases not matched to a gene: 8. CDR3 in amino acids: CASSHTTGKHSGNTIYF. CDR3 coding DNA: TGCGCCAGCAGCCACACGACAGGGAAGCACTCTGGAAACACCATATATTTT.

This chain links TRBV7-2 with TRBJ2-4, with D possibly matching TRBD2 (6 bases). The germline CDR1 and CDR2 sequences are SGHTA and FQGNSA. V lost 5 bases to trimming and J lost 0 bases, with 20 bases between them. This CDR3 has 18 amino acids. As DNA, the CDR3 is TGTGCCAGCAGCCTCCGCCTCGGGGGACCCTTAGCCAAAAACATTCAGTACTTC. Protein product: CASSLRLGGPLAKNIQYF.

The V call is TRBV29-1, the J call TRBJ1-2, with TRBD1 identical over 7 bases. The CDR3 sequence is 14 residues long. Germline V lookup: CDR1 SQVTM, CDR2 ANQGSEA. V dropped 6 bases and J dropped 0; count of bases not matched to a gene: 7. Here the CDR3 reads CSVQTGLTNYGYTF. CDR3 bases: TGCAGCGTGCAGACAGGGTTAACTAACTATGGCTACACCTTC.

The rearrangement uses TRBV7-6 and TRBJ1-1; 7 positions match TRBD1. Germline V CDR1 and CDR2: SGHVS, FNYEAQ. The CDR3 runs 16 residues. The J segment lost 3 bases and the V segment lost 2 bases, leaving 9 bases of the junction unmatched. CDR3 sequence reads: CASSLQIDRVHTEAFF. The CDR3 DNA is TGTGCCAGCAGCTTACAGATTGACAGGGTTCACACTGAAGCTTTCTTT.

This rearrangement joins TRBV10-1 to TRBJ1-2, with D unclear. Germline CDR1 WNHNN, CDR2 SYGVQD (reference sequence). The V end lost 0 bases, the J end lost 8 bases, and 10 bases lay between the germline ends. There are 13 residues in the CDR3. The chain's CDR3 is CASSESNGRGYTF. The CDR3 nucleotides read TGCGCCAGCAGTGAGTCGAACGGTCGGGGCTACACCTTC.

The gene calls are TRBV30 and TRBJ1-2, with TRBD1 matching over 7 bases. Losses at the gene ends were 0 bases for V and 3 bases for J; bases not matched to a gene: 13. This CDR3 spans 17 amino acids. CDR1 is GTSNPN and CDR2 is SVGIG in the germline V gene (reference sequence). Here the CDR3 reads CAWSVCWWVGGDYGYTF. CDR3 DNA sequence: TGTGCCTGGAGTGTGTGTTGGTGGGTAGGGGGCGACTATGGCTACACCTTC.

The chain employs TRBV9 and TRBJ2-6, with D perhaps matching TRBD1 (5 bases). The CDR3 is made up of 16 amino acids. Germline lookup yields CDR1 SGDLS and CDR2 YYNGEE. Between the trimmed V and J ends, which lost 4 bases and 2 bases, there was a span of 13 bases. CDR3 sequence: CASSFYDSPGANVLTF. For the CDR3, the DNA is TGTGCCAGCAGCTTCTACGACAGCCCTGGGGCCAACGTCCTGACTTTC.

The genes are TRBV7-8 and TRBJ1-3; D remains unclear. The CDR3 loop spans 14 amino acids. V lost 2 bases, J lost 2 bases, and 7 bases lay in between. Germline CDR1 and CDR2: SGHVS and FQNEAQ. The CDR3 DNA is TGTGCCAGCAGCTTAAGGAGGGCTGGAAACACCATATATTTT. As protein: CASSLRRAGNTIYF.

This clone was seen ten or more times. The V call is TRBV5-4, the J call TRBJ2-1; 11 bases line up with TRBD2. Germline assignment: CDR1 SGHNT and CDR2 YYREEE (reference sequence). With 0 bases clipped from V and 3 bases from J, the junction kept 2 bases outside the gene matches. CDR3 size: 16 residues. The CDR3 loop is CASSLGGTSGYNEQFF. DNA of the CDR3: TGTGCCAGCAGCTTGGGGGGGACTAGCGGCTACAATGAGCAGTTCTTC.

The CDR3 region has the DNA TGTGCCAGCATCCCAGCGGCCACAGATACGCAGTATTTT. Its protein is CASIPAATDTQYF. This sequence joins TRBV7-9 and TRBJ2-3; TRBD2 might be the D (5 bases). With 7 bases removed from V and 2 bases from J, the gap between germline ends came to 10 bases. Germline V gene lookup returns CDR1 SEHNR and CDR2 FQNEAQ (reference sequence). The CDR3 is 13 amino acids. The full variable domain, its missing parts supplied by reference TRBV7-9 and TRBJ2-3, is DTGVSQNPRHKITKRGQNVTFRCDPISEHNRLYWYRQTLGQGPEFLTYFQNEAQLEKSRLLSDRFSAERPKGSFSTLEIQRTEQGDSAMYLCASIPAATDTQYFGPGTRLTVL.

The J gene is TRBJ2-1, the V gene TRBV19; 8 bases are shared with TRBD2. V shed 8 bases and J 6 bases; nucleotides not matched to a gene: 9. Germline V gene data show CDR1 as LNHDA and CDR2 as SQIVND (reference sequence). This CDR3 region has 14 residues. The CDR3 DNA reads TGTGCCAGTGTACCGGGACTAGTACCCAATGAGCAGTTCTTC. Amino acid sequence: CASVPGLVPNEQFF.

V is TRBV11-2 and J is TRBJ2-1; 10 positions match TRBD2. The CDR3 runs 14 residues. Per germline, CDR1 SGHAT and CDR2 FQNNGV. Trimming at V came to 8 bases and at J to 2 bases, leaving 3 bases not matched to a gene. The CDR3 protein is CASSLAGAYNEQFF. The CDR3 DNA follows: TGTGCCAGCTCGCTAGCGGGGGCCTACAATGAGCAGTTCTTC.

V is TRBV5-1 and J is TRBJ1-3; no firm D call. V lost 0 bases and J 0 bases, leaving 4 bases between the germline ends. CDR3 length equals 14 residues. Germline lookup yields CDR1 SGHRS and CDR2 YFSETQ. As DNA, the CDR3 is TGCGCCAGCAGCTTGGAGAGCTCTGGAAACACCATATATTTT. It yields the protein CASSLESSGNTIYF.

This rearrangement joins TRBV2 to TRBJ1-5; D might be TRBD1 (5 bases). The CDR3 consists of 14 residues. Deletions cut 6 bases from V and 7 bases from J, with 16 bases between. Looked up from germline, CDR1 is SNHLY and CDR2 is FYNNEI. CDR3 in DNA: TGTGCCAGCAGCGAGAACAGGCTCAAGCAGCCCCAGCATTTT. This translates into CASSENRLKQPQHF.

This chain joins TRBV13 and TRBJ2-3; 12 bases are a match to TRBD2. The CDR3 loop spans 19 amino acids. V was clipped by 4 bases and J by 2 bases; unmatched bases: 13. CDR1 is PRHDT and CDR2 is FYEKMQ in the germline V gene (reference sequence). The CDR3 spells CASSSDPLTSGRNTDTQYF. The DNA of the CDR3 is TGTGCCAGCAGCTCCGACCCTTTGACTAGCGGGAGAAACACAGATACGCAGTATTTT. The variable domain in full, with the rest retrieved from reference TRBV13 and TRBJ2-3, is AAGVIQSPRHLIKEKRETATLKCYPIPRHDTVYWYQQGPGQDPQFLISFYEKMQSDKGSIPDRFSAQQFSDYHSELNMSSLELGDSALYFCASSSDPLTSGRNTDTQYFGPGTRLTVL.

V and J are TRBV5-1 and TRBJ2-2, with 14 bases that match TRBD2. CDR1 and CDR2 from the germline V gene are SGHRS and YFSETQ. This CDR3 has 15 residues. The ends lost 4 bases at V and 7 bases at J; junction bases unmatched: 3. The CDR3: CASSHGLAGGGELFF. The CDR3, as DNA: TGCGCCAGCAGCCACGGACTAGCGGGGGGCGGGGAGCTGTTTTTT.

The chain recombines TRBV2 with TRBJ2-7, with 7 bases matching TRBD1. With 6 bases clipped from V and 2 bases from J, the junction kept 4 bases outside the gene matches. Germline CDR1 and CDR2: SNHLY and FYNNEI. The CDR3 is 13 amino acids. CDR3 nucleotide sequence: TGTGCCAGCAGGAGACAGGGACCCTACGAGCAGTACTTC. It codes for CASRRQGPYEQYF.

The chain couples TRBV6-5 to TRBJ2-1, with D possibly TRBD2 on 5 matching bases. Per the germline V gene, CDR1 is MNHEY and CDR2 is SVGAGI. V lost 5 bases and J 7 bases, leaving 12 bases between the germline ends. This CDR3 has 13 amino acids. CDR3 coding DNA: TGTGCCAGCAGTAGACGCAGAGGGAATGAGCAGTTCTTC. Translated: CASSRRRGNEQFF.

The rearrangement links TRBV5-4 to TRBJ2-3, with D perhaps matching TRBD1 (7 bases). CDR3 size: 16 residues. Germline loops: CDR1 SGHNT, CDR2 YYREEE (reference sequence). Between the trimmed V and J ends, which lost 3 bases and 1 base, there was a span of 15 bases. The CDR3 sequence is CASSSRRDSRTDTQYF. The CDR3 nucleotides read TGTGCCAGCAGCTCCCGGCGGGACAGCCGCACAGATACGCAGTATTTT.

V is TRBV6-5 and J is TRBJ2-1, with D tentatively TRBD1 (6 bases). Trimming took 4 bases from V and 2 from J, leaving 15 bases between them. CDR3 length: 16 amino acids. Germline lookup yields CDR1 MNHEY and CDR2 SVGAGI. This CDR3 reads CASSSTGKITYNEQFF. The CDR3 region has the DNA TGTGCCAGCAGTTCCACAGGGAAGATCACCTACAATGAGCAGTTCTTC.

The chain recombines TRBV3-1 (or the pseudogene TRBV3-2) with TRBJ1-6, with D possibly matching TRBD1 (5 bases). V gave up 0 bases and J gave up 10 bases, with 13 bases separating them. CDR1 and CDR2 (germline): LGHDT, YNNKEL (reference sequence). CDR3 length equals 15 residues. The CDR3 DNA reads TGTGCCAGCAGCCAAGAGATGGGGCTCGCCTCACCCCTCCACTTT. It is translated as CASSQEMGLASPLHF.

The chain recombines TRBV27 with TRBJ2-7; 13 positions match TRBD2. The CDR3 is made up of 19 amino acids. The V segment lost 2 bases and the J segment 0 bases; nucleotides outside the gene matches: 10. The V gene's germline CDR1 is MNHEY and CDR2 SMNVEV (reference sequence). CDR3 bases: TGTGCCAGCAGTTTAAGAACAGGGTGGACTAGCGGGAGCTCCTACGAGCAGTACTTC. Its protein is CASSLRTGWTSGSSYEQYF.